These 12 T cell receptor beta chains originate from one sample sequenced in a study of tumor-infiltrating lymphocytes in primary liver carcinoma. Production of TCR beta cDNA used around 500 ng total RNA together with a constant-region primer. The TCR beta library was amplified through three nested multiplex PCR rounds in a modified ARM-PCR procedure. TRBV1-TRBV30 forward and Cbeta reverse primers drove the first two roughly 10-cycle rounds. MiXCR, run by TCRdb on the multiplex PCR reads, gives a single entry per CDR3 protein. The sample carries some 190,000 distinct CDR3 sequences, 60% recorded once. The source of the blood RNA was unsorted whole blood, and germline DNA was extracted as well. Sequencing used peripheral blood. The source is a man aged 35 to 55 with primary liver carcinoma and hepatitis B virus infection.

As concerns this clonotype: This likely comes from a read error, as the CDR3 has no conserved phenylalanine or tryptophan at its end. The DNA is left out, because the CDR3 cannot be placed on it with certainty; the CDR3 is given as TCRdb lists it. The V call is TRBV11-2, the J call TRBJ2-2; the table's D call of TRBD2 was not tested on the DNA. CDR1 and CDR2 (germline): SGHAT, FQNNGV. Termini included, the CDR3 measures 15 amino acids. CDR3 region: CASSLERVGAGEMFS.

This clonotype was detected a few times. V is TRBV7-9 and J is TRBJ1-1; possibly TRBD1 for D (6 bases). This CDR3 has 14 amino acids. Trimming cost V 6 bases and J 4 bases, with 15 bases left between them. Germline V gene lookup returns CDR1 SEHNR and CDR2 FQNEAQ (reference sequence). As DNA, the CDR3 is TGTGCCAGCAGGGGGGGGGCGCGGGGCACTGAAGCTTTCTTT. Protein sequence: CASRGGARGTEAFF. Using reference TRBV7-9 and TRBJ1-1 for the parts outside the CDR3, the full variable domain is DTGVSQNPRHKITKRGQNVTFRCDPISEHNRLYWYRQTLGQGPEFLTYFQNEAQLEKSRLLSDRFSAERPKGSFSTLEIQRTEQGDSAMYLCASRGGARGTEAFFGQGTRLTVV.

The DNA of the CDR3 is TGTGCCTGGAGGATACAGGTGACAGAGACCCAGTACTTC. Translated, it gives CAWRIQVTETQYF. The V gene is TRBV30, the J gene TRBJ2-5; D perhaps matches TRBD1 (5 bases). V dropped 3 bases and J dropped 4 bases, with 12 bases sitting between them. Looked up from germline, CDR1 is GTSNPN and CDR2 is SVGIG (reference sequence). The CDR3 is 13 amino acids. Looking up the rest from reference TRBV30 and TRBJ2-5 gives the full variable domain: SQTIHQWPATLVQPVGSPLSLECTVEGTSNPNLYWYRQAAGRGLQLLFYSVGIGQISSEVPQNLSASRPQDRQFILSSKKLLLSDSGFYLCAWRIQVTETQYFGPGTRLLVL.

This clonotype was seen at least ten times. This chain links TRBV29-1 with TRBJ2-3; 8 positions match TRBD2. This CDR3 region has 14 residues. Germline CDR1 and CDR2: SQVTM and ANQGSEA. V dropped 5 bases and J dropped 1; count of bases not matched to a gene: 5. CDR3 DNA sequence: TGCAGCGTTTACAAGACTAGCGGCACAGATACGCAGTATTTT. Protein product: CSVYKTSGTDTQYF.

This clonotype has a handful of counts. The V and J genes are TRBV5-4 and TRBJ2-1; D is unclear. Trimming removed 3 bases from V and 7 bases from J, with 11 bases in between. The CDR3 runs 13 residues. Germline V gene lookup returns CDR1 SGHNT and CDR2 YYREEE (reference sequence). DNA of the CDR3: TGTGCCAGCAGCTGGACCTTAGGGAATGAGCAGTTCTTC. It yields the protein CASSWTLGNEQFF.

On this clonotype itself: The conserved closing phenylalanine or tryptophan is absent in this CDR3, likely reflecting a read error. The CDR3 coding sequence is TGTGCCAGCTCACGCGCACCCCTGGGGTCTAGCACAGATACGCAGTATTTG. This codes for CASSRAPLGSSTDTQYL. This chain connects TRBV18 to TRBJ2-3; D gene unclear. Germline-derived CDR1 and CDR2 are KGHSH and LQKENI. Trimming left V 4 bases short and J 0 bases short, with 17 bases between. This CDR3 comprises 17 residues.

This chain uses TRBV12-3 or TRBV12-4 with TRBJ2-7; TRBD2 agrees at 10 bases. This CDR3 is built from 14 residues. J gave up 3 bases and V 6 bases, and 5 bases lay outside the gene matches. CDR3 sequence reads: CASSRGLAFYEQYF. As DNA, the CDR3 is TGTGCCAGCAGCAGGGGACTAGCGTTCTACGAGCAGTACTTC.

This clonotype was counted a few times. The chain employs TRBV7-8 and TRBJ2-2; maybe TRBD2 (5 bases). Per germline, CDR1 SGHVS and CDR2 FQNEAQ. CDR3 length: 13 residues. V was shortened by 5 bases and J by 4 bases, with 8 bases between the two germline ends. CDR3 sequence: CASSAGSTGELFF. CDR3 coding DNA: TGTGCCAGCAGCGCGGGTAGCACCGGGGAGCTGTTTTTT.

This chain links TRBV10-2 with TRBJ2-1; no definite D call. Trimming left V 4 bases short and J 4 bases short, with 5 bases between. This CDR3 has 12 amino acids. CDR1 is WSHSY and CDR2 is SAAADI in the germline V gene. The CDR3 reads CASSVQYNEQFF. The CDR3 nucleotides read TGCGCCAGCAGTGTACAGTACAATGAGCAGTTCTTC.

The gene calls are TRBV4-2 and TRBJ1-2; 7 bases map to TRBD1. The V gene's germline CDR1 is LGHNA and CDR2 YNFKEQ. V was clipped by 2 bases and J by 3 bases; unmatched bases: 9. The CDR3 is 16 amino acids. CDR3 coding DNA: TGTGCCAGCAGCCAATCCTCCTCGGACAGGTACTATGGCTACACCTTC. This codes for CASSQSSSDRYYGYTF.

On this clonotype itself: Relative to the germline gene, one junction end is altered; a read error may explain this. This chain links TRBV28 with TRBJ2-5; D is perhaps TRBD2 (5 bases). CDR1 and CDR2 (germline): MDHEN, SYDVKM. The CDR3 runs to 14 residues. CDR3 bases: TGTGCCAGCAGTTGGCTAGCCGGCCAAGACACCCAGTACTTC. This translates into CASSWLAGQDTQYF.

About this clonotype itself: At one end the junction does not follow the germline gene, possibly because of a read error. V and J are TRBV4-1 and TRBJ2-3; D remains unclear. From germline, CDR1 is MGHRA and CDR2 YSYEKL. The CDR3 totals 15 residues. CDR3 bases: TGTGCCGGCAGCCAAGAGCCTATCGGCACAGATACGCAGTATTTT. As protein: CAGSQEPIGTDTQYF.